Reported below is one T cell receptor beta chain. Its antigen is still unknown. The data derive from a study of CD8+ T cells in alopecia areata. Study details: Oral tofacitinib, 5 to 10 mg twice daily, was given in an open-label trial.

It was cDNA, reverse transcribed from extracted RNA, that served as the sequencing template. Only in-frame clones appear in the TCRdb table, and some are missing; sequencing was by immunoSEQ multiplex PCR. Of 200,000 or so clones in the sample, nearly 60% were seen once. Study findings and constraints: Tissue-resident alphabeta T cells belonging to normal skin likewise get sequenced within scalp specimens.

The CDR3 runs 11 residues. V shed 6 bases and J shed 8 bases, with 10 bases lying between them. CDR1 is MNHEY and CDR2 is SVGAGI in the germline V gene. Treatment of the sample: oral pan-JAK inhibitor, 5-10 mg twice daily. Source: CD4+ T cells sorted from blood, taken at week 24, from a patient treated with tofacitinib. The V call is TRBV6-5, the J call TRBJ1-2; unclear D gene. The clonotype originates from a human donor with alopecia areata. The CDR3 DNA reads as TGTGCCAGCAGCTCGAATGCGGGCTACACCTTC. Translating it yields CASSSNAGYTF.